Each of the 15 T cell receptor beta chains below was sequenced from the same sample in a study of spatial heterogeneity in lung cancer. General study results and limits: Counts that tracked tumor mutation counts were those of expanded intratumoral alpha and beta TCRs.

Their antigen targets remain unknown. As to time point: sample taken at primary tumor resection. Each CDR3 protein is one row after TCRdb ran MiXCR on the 5' RACE reads. Here the sample spans 7,500 to 10,000 distinct CDR3 sequences, about 53% being singletons. Source: lung tumor tissue, taken at surgery. These receptors were collected from a female donor with early-stage non-small cell lung cancer.

On this clonotype itself: A library prepared for alpha chains yielded this beta chain as an off-target read; its size is of little meaning. The V call is TRBV28, the J call TRBJ1-1; D uncertain. The germline V and J ends were trimmed by 4 bases and 9 bases, with 12 bases remaining between them. There are 12 residues in the CDR3. In germline, CDR1 is MDHEN, CDR2 SYDVKM. CDR3 region: CASSSEGRKAFF. Here the CDR3 DNA reads TGTGCCAGCAGTTCCGAGGGTAGGAAAGCTTTCTTT.

Points on this clonotype: Since the library was made to target alpha chains, this beta chain is a stray read and its abundance is not meaningful. The rearrangement links TRBV28 to TRBJ2-5, with D possibly TRBD1 on 6 matching bases. This CDR3 contains 13 residues. The V end was cut by 5 bases, the J end by 5 bases, with 12 bases between. Germline values: CDR1 MDHEN, CDR2 SYDVKM. DNA of the CDR3: TGTGCCAGCAGTACAGGGTTCGGGGAGACCCAGTACTTC. Protein: CASSTGFGETQYF.

This clonotype has a handful of counts. This beta chain was picked up by a library intended for alpha chains and is off target, so its count carries little meaning. The chain uses TRBV29-1 and TRBJ2-3; D gene ambiguous. The length of the CDR3 is 16 residues. V lost 0 bases, J lost 0 bases, and 13 bases lay in between. The germline V gene has CDR1 SQVTM and CDR2 ANQGSEA. The CDR3 bases are TGCAGCGTTGAAGATAGGGCCTCACCGAGCACAGATACGCAGTATTTT. Its protein is CSVEDRASPSTDTQYF.

As regards this clonotype: The library was prepared for alpha chains; this beta chain is a stray read, so its frequency means little. The gene calls are TRBV7-2 and TRBJ1-1, with D possibly matching TRBD1 (5 bases). The CDR3 has 15 amino acids. Trimming removed 0 bases from V and 1 base from J, with 9 bases in between. Germline CDR1 and CDR2: SGHTA and FQGNSA. DNA for the CDR3: TGTGCCAGCAGCTTAGCGTTTCAGGGGAACACTGAAGCTTTCTTT. It is translated as CASSLAFQGNTEAFF. Filled out from reference TRBV7-2 and TRBJ1-1, the complete variable domain reads GAGVSQSPSNKVTEKGKDVELRCDPISGHTALYWYRQSLGQGLEFLIYFQGNSAPDKSGLPSDRFSAERTGGSVSTLTIQRTQQEDSAVYLCASSLAFQGNTEAFFGQGTRLTVV.

A word on this clonotype: As an off-target read in a library built for alpha chains, this beta chain has a frequency of little significance. The chain couples TRBV6-1 to TRBJ2-3; D is uncertain. The CDR3 has 16 residues. Trimming pared 5 bases from V and 2 bases from J, leaving 17 bases between. Germline-derived CDR1 and CDR2 are MNHNS and SASEGT. CDR3 protein: CASSPREGSLTDTQYF. CDR3 sequence (DNA): TGTGCCAGCAGTCCCCGTGAAGGCAGTCTCACAGATACGCAGTATTTT.

Note on this clonotype: Little can be read into the size of this beta chain, an off-target read in a library designed for alpha chains. CDR3 bases: TGTGCCAGCCGGGGGAGGGGTTACTACGAGCAGTACTTC. Translation: CASRGRGYYEQYF. The chain is built from TRBV27 and TRBJ2-7; 7 nucleotides line up with TRBD2. The CDR3 is made up of 13 amino acids. Germline values: CDR1 MNHEY, CDR2 SMNVEV (reference sequence). V trimming: 8 bases; J trimming: 3 bases; junction bases outside the gene matches: 7.

In the case of this clonotype: A library prepared for alpha chains yielded this beta chain as an off-target read; its size is of little meaning. This sequence joins TRBV28 and TRBJ1-2; D remains unclear. The CDR3 loop spans 13 amino acids. V was pared by 7 bases and J by 4 bases, with 13 bases between. Germline CDR1 is MDHEN and CDR2 is SYDVKM. This CDR3 reads CASIKGGFYGYTF. The DNA for the CDR3 is TGTGCCAGCATAAAAGGTGGCTTCTATGGCTACACCTTC.

Concerning this clonotype: A library prepared for alpha chains yielded this beta chain as an off-target read; its size is of little meaning. This rearrangement joins TRBV20-1 to TRBJ1-1; 7 bases are a match to TRBD1. With V trimmed by 4 bases and J by 0 bases, 2 bases remained unmatched. The CDR3 is 13 amino acids. Germline assignment: CDR1 DFQATT and CDR2 SNEGSKA (reference sequence). The CDR3 here is CSANGQVNTEAFF. Here the CDR3 DNA reads TGCAGTGCTAATGGACAGGTGAACACTGAAGCTTTCTTT.

Regarding this clonotype: Since it is a stray read in a library aimed at alpha chains, this beta chain has a size that is not meaningful. The J gene is TRBJ1-5, the V gene TRBV7-9; TRBD1 matches at 7 bases. J was trimmed by 5 bases and V by 5 bases; bases with no gene match: 6. Germline assignment: CDR1 SEHNR and CDR2 FQNEAQ (reference sequence). This CDR3 is 14 amino acids long. The CDR3 sequence: CASSRTGGDQPQHF. The DNA of the CDR3 is TGTGCCAGCAGCCGGACAGGCGGGGATCAGCCCCAGCATTTT.

For this clonotype: With the library built for alpha chains, this beta chain is off target and its frequency is not meaningful. V and J are TRBV5-1 and TRBJ1-6; D is possibly TRBD1 (5 bases). CDR1 SGHRS and CDR2 YFSETQ come from the germline V gene. V dropped 1 base and J dropped 4 bases, with 12 bases sitting between them. The CDR3 covers 16 residues. The CDR3 DNA is TGCGCCAGCAGCTTGAAATTGGGGCGGTATAATTCACCCCTCCACTTT. Translation gives CASSLKLGRYNSPLHF.

This clonotype appeared a few times. For a library built for alpha chains, this beta chain is a stray read; little rests on its size. V gene TRBV7-8 combines with J gene TRBJ2-5; possibly TRBD2 for D (5 bases). This CDR3 contains 11 residues. The germline V gene has CDR1 SGHVS and CDR2 FQNEAQ. Trimming removed 5 bases from V and 10 bases from J, with 11 bases in between. CDR3 residues: CASSPNRGQYF. The CDR3 coding sequence is TGTGCCAGCAGCCCTAACCGGGGCCAGTACTTC. Combining the CDR3 with reference TRBV7-8 and TRBJ2-5 gives the whole variable domain GAGVSQSPRYKVAKRGQDVALRCDPISGHVSLFWYQQALGQGPEFLTYFQNEAQLDKSGLPSDRFFAERPEGSVSTLKIQRTQQEDSAVYLCASSPNRGQYFGPGTRLLVL.

In regard to this clonotype: Since the library was made to target alpha chains, this beta chain is a stray read and its abundance is not meaningful. J is TRBJ2-6 and V is TRBV5-4; D unclear. Germline V CDR1 and CDR2: SGHNT, YYREEE (reference sequence). The CDR3 totals 16 residues. Trimming took 4 bases from V and 4 from J, leaving 15 bases between them. CDR3 region: CASSLRSATGANVLTF. The CDR3 DNA sequence: TGTGCCAGCAGCCTGAGGAGCGCTACAGGGGCCAACGTCCTGACTTTC.

A note on this clonotype: A library prepared for alpha chains yielded this beta chain as an off-target read; its size is of little meaning. This chain uses TRBV5-1 with TRBJ2-5; possibly TRBD2 for D (6 bases). This CDR3 spans 15 amino acids. Looked up from germline, CDR1 is SGHRS and CDR2 is YFSETQ. With 0 bases removed from V and 5 bases from J, the gap between germline ends came to 14 bases. The DNA for the CDR3 is TGCGCCAGCAGCTTGGAAGCCTCGGCGGGGGAGACCCAGTACTTC. This encodes CASSLEASAGETQYF.

This clonotype was picked up a small number of times. In a library made to pick up alpha chains, this beta chain is a stray read with a size that means little. The genes are TRBV7-2 and TRBJ2-2, with 7 bases identical to TRBD2. J was trimmed by 5 bases and V by 3 bases; bases with no gene match: 12. The CDR3 totals 17 residues. Per germline, CDR1 SGHTA and CDR2 FQGNSA. As DNA, the CDR3 is TGTGCCAGCAGCTTTCGGGGACTAAACCTTAGAACCGGGGAGCTGTTTTTT. It yields the protein CASSFRGLNLRTGELFF.

This clonotype was found once. This beta chain is off target for a library built for alpha chains, so its abundance means little. J is TRBJ1-2 and V is TRBV20-1; D not resolved. This CDR3 region has 11 residues. Trimming cost V 5 bases and J 7 bases, with 11 bases left between them. Germline V gene lookup returns CDR1 DFQATT and CDR2 SNEGSKA (reference sequence). CDR3 sequence: CSAERAGGYTF. CDR3 DNA: TGCAGTGCTGAAAGAGCGGGTGGCTACACCTTC.